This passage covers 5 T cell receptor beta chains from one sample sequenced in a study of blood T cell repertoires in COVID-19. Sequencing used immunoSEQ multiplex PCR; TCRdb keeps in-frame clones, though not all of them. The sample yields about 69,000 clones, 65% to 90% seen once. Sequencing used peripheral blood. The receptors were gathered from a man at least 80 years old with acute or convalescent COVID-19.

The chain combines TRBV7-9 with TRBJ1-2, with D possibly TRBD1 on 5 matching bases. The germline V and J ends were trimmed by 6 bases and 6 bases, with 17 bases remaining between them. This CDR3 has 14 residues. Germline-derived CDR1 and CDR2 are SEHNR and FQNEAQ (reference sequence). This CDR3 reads CASRGSGGENGYTF. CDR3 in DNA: TGTGCCAGCAGGGGCTCGGGGGGAGAGAATGGCTACACCTTC.

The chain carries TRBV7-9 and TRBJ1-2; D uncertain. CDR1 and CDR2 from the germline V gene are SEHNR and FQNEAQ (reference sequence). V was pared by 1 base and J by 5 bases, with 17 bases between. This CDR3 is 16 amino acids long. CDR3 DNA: TGTGCCAGCAGCTTAGAAGAGGCCGACGGAGGGTATGGCTACACCTTC. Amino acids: CASSLEEADGGYGYTF.

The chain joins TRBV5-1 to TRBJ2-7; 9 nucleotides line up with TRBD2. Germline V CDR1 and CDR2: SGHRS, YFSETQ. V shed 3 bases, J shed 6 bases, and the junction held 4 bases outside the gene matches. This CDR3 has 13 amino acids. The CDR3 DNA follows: TGCGCCAGCAGCTCGCGGGAGGGTGGCGAGCAGTACTTC. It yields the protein CASSSREGGEQYF.

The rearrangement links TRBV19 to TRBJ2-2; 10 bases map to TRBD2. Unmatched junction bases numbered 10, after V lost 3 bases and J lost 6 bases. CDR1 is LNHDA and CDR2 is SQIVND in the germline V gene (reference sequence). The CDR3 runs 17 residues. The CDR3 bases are TGTGCCAGTAGTATCCGGCTAGCGGGGGTGTTCGCCGGGGAGCTGTTTTTT. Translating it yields CASSIRLAGVFAGELFF. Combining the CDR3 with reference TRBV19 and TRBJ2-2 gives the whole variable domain DGGITQSPKYLFRKEGQNVTLSCEQNLNHDAMYWYRQDPGQGLRLIYYSQIVNDFQKGDIAEGYSVSREKKESFPLTVTSAQKNPTAFYLCASSIRLAGVFAGELFFGEGSRLTVL.

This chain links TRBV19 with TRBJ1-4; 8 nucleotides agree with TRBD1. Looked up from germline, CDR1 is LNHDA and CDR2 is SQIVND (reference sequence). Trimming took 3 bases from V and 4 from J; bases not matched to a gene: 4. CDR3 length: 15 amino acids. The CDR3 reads CASSMGQVGNEKLFF. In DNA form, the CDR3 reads TGTGCCAGTAGTATGGGACAGGTTGGTAATGAAAAACTGTTTTTT. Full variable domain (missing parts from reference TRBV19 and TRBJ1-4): DGGITQSPKYLFRKEGQNVTLSCEQNLNHDAMYWYRQDPGQGLRLIYYSQIVNDFQKGDIAEGYSVSREKKESFPLTVTSAQKNPTAFYLCASSMGQVGNEKLFFGSGTQLSVL.